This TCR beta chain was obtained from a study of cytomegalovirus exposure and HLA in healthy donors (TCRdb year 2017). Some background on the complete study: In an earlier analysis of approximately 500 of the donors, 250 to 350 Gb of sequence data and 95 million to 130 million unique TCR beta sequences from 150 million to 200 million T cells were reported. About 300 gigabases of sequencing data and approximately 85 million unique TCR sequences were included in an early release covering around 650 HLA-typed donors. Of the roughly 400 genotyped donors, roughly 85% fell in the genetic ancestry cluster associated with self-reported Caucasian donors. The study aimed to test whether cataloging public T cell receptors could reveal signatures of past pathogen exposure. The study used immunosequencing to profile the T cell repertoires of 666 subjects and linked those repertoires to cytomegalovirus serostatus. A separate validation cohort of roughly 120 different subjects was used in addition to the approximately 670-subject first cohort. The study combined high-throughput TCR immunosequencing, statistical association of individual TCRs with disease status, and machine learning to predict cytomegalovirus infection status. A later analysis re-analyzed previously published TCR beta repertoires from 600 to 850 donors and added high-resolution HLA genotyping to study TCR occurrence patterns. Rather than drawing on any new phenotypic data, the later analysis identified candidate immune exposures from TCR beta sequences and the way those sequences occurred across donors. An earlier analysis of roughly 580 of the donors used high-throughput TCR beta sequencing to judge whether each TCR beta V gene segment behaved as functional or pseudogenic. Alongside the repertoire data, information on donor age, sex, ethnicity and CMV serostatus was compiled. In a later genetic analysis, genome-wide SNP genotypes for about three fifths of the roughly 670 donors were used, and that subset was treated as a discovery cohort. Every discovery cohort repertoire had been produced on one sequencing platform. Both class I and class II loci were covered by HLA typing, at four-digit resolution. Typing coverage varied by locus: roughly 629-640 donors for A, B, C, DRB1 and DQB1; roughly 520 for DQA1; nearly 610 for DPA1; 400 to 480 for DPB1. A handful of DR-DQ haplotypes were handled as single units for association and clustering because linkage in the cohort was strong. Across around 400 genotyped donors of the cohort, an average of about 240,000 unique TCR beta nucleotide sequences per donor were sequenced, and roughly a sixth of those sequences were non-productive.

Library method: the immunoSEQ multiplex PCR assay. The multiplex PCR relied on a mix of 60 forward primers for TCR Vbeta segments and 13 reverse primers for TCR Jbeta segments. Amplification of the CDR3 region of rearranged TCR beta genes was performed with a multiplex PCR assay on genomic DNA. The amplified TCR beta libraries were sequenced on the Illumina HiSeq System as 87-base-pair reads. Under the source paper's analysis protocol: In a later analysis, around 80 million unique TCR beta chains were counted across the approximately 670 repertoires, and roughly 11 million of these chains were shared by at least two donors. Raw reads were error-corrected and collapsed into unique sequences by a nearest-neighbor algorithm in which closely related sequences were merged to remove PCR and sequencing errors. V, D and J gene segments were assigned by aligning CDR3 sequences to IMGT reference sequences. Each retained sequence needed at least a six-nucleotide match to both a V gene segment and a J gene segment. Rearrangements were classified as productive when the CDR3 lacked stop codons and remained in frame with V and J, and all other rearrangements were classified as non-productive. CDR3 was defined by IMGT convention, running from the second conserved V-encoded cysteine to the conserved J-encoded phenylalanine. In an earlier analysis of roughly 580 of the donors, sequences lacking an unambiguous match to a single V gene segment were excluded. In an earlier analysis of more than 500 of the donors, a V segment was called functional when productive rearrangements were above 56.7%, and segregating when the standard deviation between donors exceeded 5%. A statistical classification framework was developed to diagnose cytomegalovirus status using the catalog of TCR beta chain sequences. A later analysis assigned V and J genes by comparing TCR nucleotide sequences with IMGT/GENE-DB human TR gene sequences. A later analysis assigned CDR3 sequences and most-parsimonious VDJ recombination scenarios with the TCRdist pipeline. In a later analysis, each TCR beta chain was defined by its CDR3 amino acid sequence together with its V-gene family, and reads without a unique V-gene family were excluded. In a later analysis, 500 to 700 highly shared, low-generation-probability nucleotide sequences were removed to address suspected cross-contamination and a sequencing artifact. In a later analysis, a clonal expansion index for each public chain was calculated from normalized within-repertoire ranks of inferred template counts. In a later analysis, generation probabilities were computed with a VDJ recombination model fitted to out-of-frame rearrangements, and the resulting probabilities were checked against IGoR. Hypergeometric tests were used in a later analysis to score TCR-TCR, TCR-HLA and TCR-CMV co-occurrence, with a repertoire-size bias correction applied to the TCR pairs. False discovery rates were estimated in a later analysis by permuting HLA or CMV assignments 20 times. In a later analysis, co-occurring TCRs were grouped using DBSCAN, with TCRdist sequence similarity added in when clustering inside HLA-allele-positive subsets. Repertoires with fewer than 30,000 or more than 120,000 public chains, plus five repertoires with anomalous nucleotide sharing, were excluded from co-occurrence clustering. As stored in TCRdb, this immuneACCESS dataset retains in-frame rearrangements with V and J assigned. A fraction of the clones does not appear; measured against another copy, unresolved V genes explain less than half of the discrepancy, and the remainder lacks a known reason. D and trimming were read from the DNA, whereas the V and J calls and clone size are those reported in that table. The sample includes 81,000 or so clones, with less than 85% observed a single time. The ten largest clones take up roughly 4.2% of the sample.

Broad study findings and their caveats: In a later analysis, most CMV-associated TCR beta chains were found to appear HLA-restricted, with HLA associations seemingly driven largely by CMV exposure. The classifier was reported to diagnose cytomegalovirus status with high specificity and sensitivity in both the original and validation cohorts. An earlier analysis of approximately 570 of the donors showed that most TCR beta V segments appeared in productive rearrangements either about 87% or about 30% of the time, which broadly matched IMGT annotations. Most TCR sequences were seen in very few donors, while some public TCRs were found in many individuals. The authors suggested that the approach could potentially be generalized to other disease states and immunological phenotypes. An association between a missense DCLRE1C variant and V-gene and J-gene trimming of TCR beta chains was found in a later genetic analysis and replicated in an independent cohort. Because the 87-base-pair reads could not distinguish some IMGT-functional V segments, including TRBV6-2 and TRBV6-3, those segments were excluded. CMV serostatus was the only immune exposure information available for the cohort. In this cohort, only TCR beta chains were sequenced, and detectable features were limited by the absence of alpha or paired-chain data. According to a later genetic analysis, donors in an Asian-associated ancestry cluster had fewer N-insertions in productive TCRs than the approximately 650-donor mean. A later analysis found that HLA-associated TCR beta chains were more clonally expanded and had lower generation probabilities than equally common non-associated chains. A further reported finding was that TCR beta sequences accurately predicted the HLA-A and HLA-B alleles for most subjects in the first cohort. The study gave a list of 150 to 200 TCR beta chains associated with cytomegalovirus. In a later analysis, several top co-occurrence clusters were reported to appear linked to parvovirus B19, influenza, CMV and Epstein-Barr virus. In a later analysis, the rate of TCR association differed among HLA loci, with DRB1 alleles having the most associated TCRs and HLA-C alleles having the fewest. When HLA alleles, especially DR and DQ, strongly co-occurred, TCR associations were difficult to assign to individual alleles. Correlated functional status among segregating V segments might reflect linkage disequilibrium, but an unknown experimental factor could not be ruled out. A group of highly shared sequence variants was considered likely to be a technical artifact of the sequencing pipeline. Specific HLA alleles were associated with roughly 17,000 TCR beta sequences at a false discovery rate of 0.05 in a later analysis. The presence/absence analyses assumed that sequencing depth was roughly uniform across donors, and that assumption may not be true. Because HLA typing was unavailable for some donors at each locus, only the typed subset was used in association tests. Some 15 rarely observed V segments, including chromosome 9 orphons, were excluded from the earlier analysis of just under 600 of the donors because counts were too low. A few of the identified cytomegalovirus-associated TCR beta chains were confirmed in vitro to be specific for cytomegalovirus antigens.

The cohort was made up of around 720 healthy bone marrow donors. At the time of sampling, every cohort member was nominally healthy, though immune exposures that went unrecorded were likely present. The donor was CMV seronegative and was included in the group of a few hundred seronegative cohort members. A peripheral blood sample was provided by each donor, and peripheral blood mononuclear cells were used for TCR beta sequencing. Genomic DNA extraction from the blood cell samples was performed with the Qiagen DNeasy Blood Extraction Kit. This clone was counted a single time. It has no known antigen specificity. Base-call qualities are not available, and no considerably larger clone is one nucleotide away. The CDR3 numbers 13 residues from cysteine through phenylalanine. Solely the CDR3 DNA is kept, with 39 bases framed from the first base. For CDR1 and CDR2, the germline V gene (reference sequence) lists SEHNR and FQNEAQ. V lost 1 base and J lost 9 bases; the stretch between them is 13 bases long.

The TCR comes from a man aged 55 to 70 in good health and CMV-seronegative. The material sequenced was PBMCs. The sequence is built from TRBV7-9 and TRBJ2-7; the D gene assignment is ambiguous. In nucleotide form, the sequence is TGTGCCAGCAGCTTAGACGGATCTACGGGGCAGTACTTC. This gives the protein CASSLDGSTGQYF.